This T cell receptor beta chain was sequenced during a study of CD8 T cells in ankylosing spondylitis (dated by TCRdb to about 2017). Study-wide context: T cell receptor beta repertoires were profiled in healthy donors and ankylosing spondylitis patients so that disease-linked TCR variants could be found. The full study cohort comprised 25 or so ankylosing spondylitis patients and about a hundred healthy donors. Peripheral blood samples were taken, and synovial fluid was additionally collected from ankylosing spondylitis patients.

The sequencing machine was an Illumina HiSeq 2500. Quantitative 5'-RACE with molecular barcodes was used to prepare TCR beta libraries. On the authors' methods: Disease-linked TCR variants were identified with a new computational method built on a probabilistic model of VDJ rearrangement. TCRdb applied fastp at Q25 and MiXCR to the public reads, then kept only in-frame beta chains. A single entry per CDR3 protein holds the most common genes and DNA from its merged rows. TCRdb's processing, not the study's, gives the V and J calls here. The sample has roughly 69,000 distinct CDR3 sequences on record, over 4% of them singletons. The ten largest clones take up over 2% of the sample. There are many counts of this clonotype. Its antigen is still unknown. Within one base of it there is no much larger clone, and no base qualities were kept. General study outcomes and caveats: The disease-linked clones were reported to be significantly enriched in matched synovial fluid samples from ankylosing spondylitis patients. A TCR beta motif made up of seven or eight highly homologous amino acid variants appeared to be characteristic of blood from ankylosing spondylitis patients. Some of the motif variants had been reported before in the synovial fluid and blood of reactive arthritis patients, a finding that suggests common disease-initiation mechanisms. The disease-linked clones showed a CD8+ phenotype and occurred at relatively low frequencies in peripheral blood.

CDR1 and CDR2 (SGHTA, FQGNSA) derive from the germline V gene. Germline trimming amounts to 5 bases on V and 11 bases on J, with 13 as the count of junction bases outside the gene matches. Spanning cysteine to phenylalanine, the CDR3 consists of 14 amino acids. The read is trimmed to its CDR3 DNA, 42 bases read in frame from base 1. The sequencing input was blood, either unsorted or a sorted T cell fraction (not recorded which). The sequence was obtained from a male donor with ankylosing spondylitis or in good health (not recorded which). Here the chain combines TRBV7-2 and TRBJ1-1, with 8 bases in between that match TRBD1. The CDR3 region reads CASSVNPTGGYAFF. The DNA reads TGTGCCAGCAGCGTAAATCCTACAGGGGGGTATGCTTTCTTT.